These 9 T cell receptor beta chains were all obtained from the same sample, sequenced in a study of OX40 agonist ivuxolimab in advanced cancers. The data were produced by immunoSEQ multiplex PCR, yet TCRdb's version contains in-frame clones alone and is incomplete. The sample lists tens of thousands of clones, roughly nine tenths seen once, with 0.33% in the top ten. This sample comprised CD4+ or CD8+ T cells sorted from blood, obtained in a trial of the OX40 agonist ivuxolimab. All receptors derive from an adult with an advanced solid tumor such as melanoma, head and neck, liver or kidney cancer.

The chain combines TRBV7-8 with TRBJ2-3; TRBD2 matches at 12 bases. From germline, CDR1 is SGHVS and CDR2 FQNEAQ. The ends lost 1 base at V and 2 bases at J; junction bases unmatched: 13. The CDR3 runs to 20 residues. The CDR3 bases are TGTGCCAGCAGCTTAGTGGAGAGGACTAGCGGGAAGGAAGACACAGATACGCAGTATTTT. As protein: CASSLVERTSGKEDTDTQYF.

Only one count was recorded for this clone. This rearrangement joins TRBV5-1 to TRBJ2-1; D is ambiguous. The V gene lost 0 bases and the J gene lost 7 bases, with 11 bases spanning the gap. The CDR3 runs to 14 residues. Germline V gene lookup returns CDR1 SGHRS and CDR2 YFSETQ. CDR3 amino acids: CASSLAPDLNEQFF. CDR3 DNA sequence: TGCGCCAGCAGCTTGGCCCCCGATTTGAATGAGCAGTTCTTC.

V usage is TRBV5-4 and J usage is TRBJ2-5, with 11 bases lining up with TRBD2. Germline V lookup: CDR1 SGHNT, CDR2 YYREEE (reference sequence). The CDR3 contains 16 residues. The J segment lost 1 base and the V segment lost 0 bases, leaving 2 bases of the junction unmatched. The CDR3, as DNA: TGTGCCAGCAGCTTGGGGGGGACTAGCGGCCAAGAGACCCAGTACTTC. Its translation is CASSLGGTSGQETQYF.

J is TRBJ2-1 and V is TRBV7-2; D perhaps matches TRBD1 (7 bases). The CDR3 contains 18 residues. Germline-derived CDR1 and CDR2 are SGHTA and FQGNSA. V was clipped by 2 bases and J by 2 bases, with 19 bases between them. The CDR3, as DNA: TGTGCCAGCAGCTTACGGGTTCTGCGCGGGACAGCCTACAATGAGCAGTTCTTC. Its protein is CASSLRVLRGTAYNEQFF.

The chain links TRBV5-1 to TRBJ2-4; D may be TRBD1 (6 bases). CDR3 length: 16 residues. Trimming removed 1 base from V and 2 bases from J, with 13 bases in between. Per germline, CDR1 SGHRS and CDR2 YFSETQ. The CDR3 coding sequence is TGCGCCAGCAGCTTGAACGAGGGGGTTACCAAAAACATTCAGTACTTC. Amino acid sequence: CASSLNEGVTKNIQYF.

The genes are TRBV5-8 and TRBJ2-7; D possibly corresponds to TRBD2 (7 bases). Trimming pared 1 base from V and 3 bases from J, leaving 14 bases between. Germline CDR1 is SGHTS and CDR2 is YDEGEE. This CDR3 spans 15 amino acids. The CDR3 nucleotides are TGTGCCAGCAGCTTGACAGGGAGGGAAGGCTACGAGCAGTACTTC. Translation: CASSLTGREGYEQYF. The variable domain in full, completed from reference TRBV5-8 and TRBJ2-7, reads EAGVTQSPTHLIKTRGQQATLRCSPISGHTSVYWYQQALGLGLQFLLWYDEGEERNRGNFPPRFSGRQFPNYSSELNVNALELEDSALYLCASSLTGREGYEQYFGPGTRLTVT.

This clone was observed a single time. The chain recombines TRBV2 with TRBJ1-1; no firm D call. This CDR3 contains 12 residues. Trimming removed 10 bases at V and 1 base at J, with 10 bases between. The germline CDR1 and CDR2 sequences are SNHLY and FYNNEI. The CDR3 sequence: CATALRNTEAFF. CDR3 DNA sequence: TGTGCCACTGCACTCAGGAACACTGAAGCTTTCTTT.

This sequence joins TRBV9 and TRBJ2-1, with 7 positions matching TRBD2. The CDR3 contains 16 residues. The germline CDR1 and CDR2 sequences are SGDLS and YYNGEE. Trimming took 3 bases from V and 1 from J; bases not matched to a gene: 7. The CDR3 region is CASSDYREASYNEQFF. CDR3 nucleotides: TGTGCCAGCAGCGACTACCGGGAGGCTTCCTACAATGAGCAGTTCTTC.

This chain connects TRBV10-3 to TRBJ1-2; no definite D call. CDR1 and CDR2 (germline): ENHRY, SYGVKD. V lost 2 bases and J lost 2, with 9 bases in between. This CDR3 has 14 amino acids. The CDR3 sequence is CAISERVVNYGYTF. The DNA of the CDR3 is TGTGCCATCAGTGAGCGGGTTGTCAACTATGGCTACACCTTC.